What follows describes a single T cell receptor (beta chain). Antigen unknown. The data were taken from a study of T cell responses to AZD1222 COVID-19 vaccine. Assay: immunoSEQ multiplex PCR; the TCRdb copy retains only in-frame clones and omits some. The sample includes approximately 68,000 clones, around nine tenths of them seen just once. Study observations and caveats: Repertoires were obtained solely post-peak T cell response. Close to half of spike-specific TCRs reportedly recognize unmutated variant regions. Spike-specific TCR breadth and depth rose after two AZD1222 doses.

Germline V gene sequence: CDR1 LNHDA, CDR2 SQIVND (reference sequence). The V gene lost 10 bases and the J gene lost 8 bases, with 17 bases spanning the gap. The CDR3 spans 12 residues. This clonotype was sampled from an adult who received the MenACWY meningococcal vaccine as a control. Material: peripheral blood, obtained 28 days after the second dose of the MenACWY control vaccine. This chain uses TRBV19 with TRBJ1-2; TRBD1 is a possible D gene (6 bases). The chain's CDR3 is CAIPQGPGGYTF. The CDR3 DNA reads as TGTGCCATTCCACAGGGCCCTGGGGGCTACACCTTC.